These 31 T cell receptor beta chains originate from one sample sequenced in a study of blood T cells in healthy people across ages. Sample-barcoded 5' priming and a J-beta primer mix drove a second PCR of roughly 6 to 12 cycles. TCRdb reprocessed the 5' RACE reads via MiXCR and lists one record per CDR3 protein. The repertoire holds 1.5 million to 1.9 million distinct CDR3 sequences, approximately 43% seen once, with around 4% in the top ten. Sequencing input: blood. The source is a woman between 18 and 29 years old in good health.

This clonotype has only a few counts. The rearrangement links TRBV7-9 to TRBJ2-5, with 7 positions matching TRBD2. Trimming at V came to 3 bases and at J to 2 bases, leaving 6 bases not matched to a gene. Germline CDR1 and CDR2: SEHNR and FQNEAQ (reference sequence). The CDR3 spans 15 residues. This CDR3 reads CASSFTGRSQETQYF. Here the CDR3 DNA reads TGTGCCAGCAGCTTTACCGGGAGGTCTCAAGAGACCCAGTACTTC.

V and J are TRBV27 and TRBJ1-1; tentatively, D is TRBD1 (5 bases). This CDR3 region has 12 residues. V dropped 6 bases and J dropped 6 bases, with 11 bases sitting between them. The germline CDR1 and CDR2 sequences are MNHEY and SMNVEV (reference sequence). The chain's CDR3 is CASSTGSAEAFF. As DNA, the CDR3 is TGTGCCAGCAGCACAGGTAGCGCTGAAGCTTTCTTT.

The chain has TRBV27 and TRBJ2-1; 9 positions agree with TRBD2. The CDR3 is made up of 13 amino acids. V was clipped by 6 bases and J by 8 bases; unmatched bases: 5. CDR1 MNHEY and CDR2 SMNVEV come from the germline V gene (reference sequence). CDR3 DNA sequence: TGTGCCAGCAGAGGACTAGCGATCGATGAGCAGTTCTTC. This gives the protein CASRGLAIDEQFF.

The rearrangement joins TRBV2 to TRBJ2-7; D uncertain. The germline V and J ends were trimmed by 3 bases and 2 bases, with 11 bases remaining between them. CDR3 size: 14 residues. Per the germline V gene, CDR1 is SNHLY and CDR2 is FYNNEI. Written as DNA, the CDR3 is TGTGCCAGCAGTGATTTGCTATTGGCCTACGAGCAGTACTTC. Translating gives CASSDLLLAYEQYF.

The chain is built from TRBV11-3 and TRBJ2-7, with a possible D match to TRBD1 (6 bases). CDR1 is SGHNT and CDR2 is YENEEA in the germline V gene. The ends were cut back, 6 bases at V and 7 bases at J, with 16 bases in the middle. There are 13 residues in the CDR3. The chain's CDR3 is CASRSGQNNEQYF. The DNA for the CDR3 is TGTGCCAGCAGGTCCGGACAGAACAATGAGCAGTACTTC.

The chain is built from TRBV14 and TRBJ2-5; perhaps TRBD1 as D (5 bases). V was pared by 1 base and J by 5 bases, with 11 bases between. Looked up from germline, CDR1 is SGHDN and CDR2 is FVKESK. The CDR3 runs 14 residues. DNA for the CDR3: TGTGCCAGCAGCCAAGCCAACTGGGGCGAGACCCAGTACTTC. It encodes CASSQANWGETQYF. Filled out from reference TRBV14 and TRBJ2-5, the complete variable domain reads EAGVTQFPSHSVIEKGQTVTLRCDPISGHDNLYWYRRVMGKEIKFLLHFVKESKQDESGMPNNRFLAERTGGTYSTLKVQPAELEDSGVYFCASSQANWGETQYFGPGTRLLVL.

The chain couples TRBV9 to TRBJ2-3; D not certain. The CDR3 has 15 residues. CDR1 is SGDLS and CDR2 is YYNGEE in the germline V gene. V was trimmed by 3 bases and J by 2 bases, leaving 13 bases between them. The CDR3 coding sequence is TGTGCCAGCAGCGGGACGGCCGACCACACAGATACGCAGTATTTT. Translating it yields CASSGTADHTDTQYF.

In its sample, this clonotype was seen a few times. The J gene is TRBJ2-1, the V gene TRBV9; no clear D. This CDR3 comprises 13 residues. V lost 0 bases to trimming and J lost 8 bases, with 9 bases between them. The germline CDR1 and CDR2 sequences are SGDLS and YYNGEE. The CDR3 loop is CASSVALGYEQFF. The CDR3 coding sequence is TGTGCCAGCAGCGTAGCTTTAGGCTATGAGCAGTTCTTC.

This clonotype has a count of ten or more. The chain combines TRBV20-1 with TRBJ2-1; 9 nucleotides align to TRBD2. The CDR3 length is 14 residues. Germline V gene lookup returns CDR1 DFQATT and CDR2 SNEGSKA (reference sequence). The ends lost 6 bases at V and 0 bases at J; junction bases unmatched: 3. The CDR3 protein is CSALAGDSYNEQFF. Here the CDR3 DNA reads TGCAGTGCGTTAGCGGGAGACTCCTACAATGAGCAGTTCTTC.

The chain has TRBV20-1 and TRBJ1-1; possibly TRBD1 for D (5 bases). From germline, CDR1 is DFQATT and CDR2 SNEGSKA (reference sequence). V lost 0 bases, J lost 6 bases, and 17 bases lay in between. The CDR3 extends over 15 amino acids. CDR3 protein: CSARDRAGRAAEAFF. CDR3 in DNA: TGCAGTGCTAGAGATAGGGCAGGGCGGGCCGCTGAAGCTTTCTTT.

The CDR3 DNA reads TGTGCCAGCAGTTTTTCAGGGAATCAGCATTTT. Translating it yields CASSFSGNQHF. The rearrangement joins TRBV12-3 or TRBV12-4 to TRBJ1-5; D is perhaps TRBD1 (5 bases). V was clipped by 3 bases and J by 13 bases, with 10 bases between them. This CDR3 has 11 amino acids.

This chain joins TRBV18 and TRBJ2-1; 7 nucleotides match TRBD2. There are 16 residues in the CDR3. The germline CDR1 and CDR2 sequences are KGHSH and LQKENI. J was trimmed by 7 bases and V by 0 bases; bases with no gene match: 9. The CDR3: CASSPPTAGVLNEQFF. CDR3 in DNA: TGTGCCAGCTCACCACCGACGGCGGGAGTTTTAAATGAGCAGTTCTTC.

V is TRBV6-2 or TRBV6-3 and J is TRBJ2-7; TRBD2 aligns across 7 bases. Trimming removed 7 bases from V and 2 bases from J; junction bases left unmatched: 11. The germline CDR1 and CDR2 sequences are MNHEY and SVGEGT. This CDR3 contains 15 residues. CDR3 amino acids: CASTDGGTATYEQYF. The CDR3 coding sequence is TGTGCCAGCACCGACGGGGGGACTGCCACCTACGAGCAGTACTTC.

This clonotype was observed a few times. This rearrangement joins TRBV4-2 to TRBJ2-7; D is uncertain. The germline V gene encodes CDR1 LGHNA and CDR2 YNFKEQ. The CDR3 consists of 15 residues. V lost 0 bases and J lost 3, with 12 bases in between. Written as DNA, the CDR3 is TGTGCCAGCAGCCAAGATCTGGAAGGACGCTACGAGCAGTACTTC. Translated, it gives CASSQDLEGRYEQYF.

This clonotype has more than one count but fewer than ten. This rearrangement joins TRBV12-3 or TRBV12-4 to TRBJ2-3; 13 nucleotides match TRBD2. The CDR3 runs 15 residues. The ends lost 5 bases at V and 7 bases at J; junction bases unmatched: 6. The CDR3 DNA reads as TGTGCCAGCAGTCCCGGGACTAGCGGGGCGAATACGCAGTATTTT. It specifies CASSPGTSGANTQYF.

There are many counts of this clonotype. The CDR3: CASRAGSNYGYTF. The CDR3 nucleotides read TGTGCCAGCAGGGCCGGGTCTAACTATGGCTACACCTTC. J is TRBJ1-2 and V is TRBV28; no firm D call. The CDR3 is 13 amino acids. V was clipped by 6 bases and J by 0 bases, with 8 bases between them. Germline loops: CDR1 MDHEN, CDR2 SYDVKM.

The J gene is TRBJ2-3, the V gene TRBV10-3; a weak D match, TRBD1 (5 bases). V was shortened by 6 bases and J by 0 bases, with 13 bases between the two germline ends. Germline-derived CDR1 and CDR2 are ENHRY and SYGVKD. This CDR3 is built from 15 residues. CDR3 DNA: TGTGCCATCAGCGAAGGAAGGGGAAGCACAGATACGCAGTATTTT. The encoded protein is CAISEGRGSTDTQYF.

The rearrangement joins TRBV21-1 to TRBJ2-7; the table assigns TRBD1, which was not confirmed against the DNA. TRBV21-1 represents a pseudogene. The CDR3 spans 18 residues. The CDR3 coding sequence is TGTGCCAGCAGCAAAGCCTACCCCGTGACACCTTCCTCCTACGAGCAGTACTTC. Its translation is CASSKAYPVTPSSYEQYF.

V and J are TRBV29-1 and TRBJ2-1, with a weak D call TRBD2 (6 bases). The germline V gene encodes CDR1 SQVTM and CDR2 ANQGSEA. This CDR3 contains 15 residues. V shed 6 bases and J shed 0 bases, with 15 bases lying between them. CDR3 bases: TGCAGCGTGGGAGTAGCGGAAAGCTCCTACAATGAGCAGTTCTTC. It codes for CSVGVAESSYNEQFF.

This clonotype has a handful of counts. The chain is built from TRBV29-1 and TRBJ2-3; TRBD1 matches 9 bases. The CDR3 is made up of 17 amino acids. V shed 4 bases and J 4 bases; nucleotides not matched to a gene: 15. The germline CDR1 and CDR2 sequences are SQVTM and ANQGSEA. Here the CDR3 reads CSVGGDAGTGWPDTQYF. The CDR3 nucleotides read TGCAGCGTTGGAGGGGATGCCGGGACAGGGTGGCCAGATACGCAGTATTTT.

CDR3 protein: CASSEVAGGVYGYTF. The CDR3 DNA is TGTGCCAGCAGTGAAGTGGCGGGGGGGGTCTATGGCTACACCTTC. This chain joins TRBV2 and TRBJ1-2; D might be TRBD1 (5 bases). V lost 1 base and J lost 4, with 13 bases in between. Germline V lookup: CDR1 SNHLY, CDR2 FYNNEI. The CDR3 is made up of 15 amino acids.

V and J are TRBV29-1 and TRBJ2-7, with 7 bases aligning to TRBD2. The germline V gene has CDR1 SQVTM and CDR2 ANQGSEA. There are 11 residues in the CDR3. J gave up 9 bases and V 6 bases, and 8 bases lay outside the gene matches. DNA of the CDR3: TGCAGCGTGGGACTATTGGACGGGCAGTACTTC. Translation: CSVGLLDGQYF.

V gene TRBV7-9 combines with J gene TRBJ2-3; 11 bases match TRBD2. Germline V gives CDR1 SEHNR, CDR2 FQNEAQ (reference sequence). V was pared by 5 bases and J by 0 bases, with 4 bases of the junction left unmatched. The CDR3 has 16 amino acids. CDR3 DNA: TGTGCCAGCAGCATCGGGACTAGCGGAAGCACAGATACGCAGTATTTT. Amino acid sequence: CASSIGTSGSTDTQYF.

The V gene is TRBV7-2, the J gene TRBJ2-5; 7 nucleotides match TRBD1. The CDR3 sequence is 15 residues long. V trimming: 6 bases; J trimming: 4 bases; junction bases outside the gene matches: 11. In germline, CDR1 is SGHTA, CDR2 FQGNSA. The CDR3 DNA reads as TGTGCCAGCAGAATAGGGGGCCAAGTAGGAGAGACCCAGTACTTC. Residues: CASRIGGQVGETQYF.

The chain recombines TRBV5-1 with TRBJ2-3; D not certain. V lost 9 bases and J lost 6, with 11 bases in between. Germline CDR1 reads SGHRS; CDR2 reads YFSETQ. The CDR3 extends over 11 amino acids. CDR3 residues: CATKAYDTQYF. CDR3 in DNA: TGCGCCACCAAAGCGTATGATACGCAGTATTTT.

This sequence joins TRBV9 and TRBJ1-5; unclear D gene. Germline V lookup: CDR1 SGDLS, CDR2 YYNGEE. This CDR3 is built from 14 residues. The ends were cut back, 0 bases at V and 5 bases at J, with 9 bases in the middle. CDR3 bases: TGTGCCAGCAGCGTAGATGGACTACATCAGCCCCAGCATTTT. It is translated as CASSVDGLHQPQHF.

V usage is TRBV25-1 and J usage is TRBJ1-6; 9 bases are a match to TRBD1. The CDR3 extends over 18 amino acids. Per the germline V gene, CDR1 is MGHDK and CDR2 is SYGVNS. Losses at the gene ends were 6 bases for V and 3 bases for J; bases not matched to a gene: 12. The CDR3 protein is CASSPTGGRRGYNSPLHF. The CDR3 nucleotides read TGTGCCAGCAGCCCGACAGGGGGAAGGAGAGGCTATAATTCACCCCTCCACTTT.

The CDR3 loop reads CYTGGRGEQYF. The CDR3 nucleotides read TGCTATACAGGGGGTCGGGGTGAGCAGTACTTC. This chain joins TRBV20-1 and TRBJ2-5; 8 bases agree with TRBD1. The germline gives CDR1 DFQATT, CDR2 SNEGSKA (reference sequence). The CDR3 length is 11 residues.

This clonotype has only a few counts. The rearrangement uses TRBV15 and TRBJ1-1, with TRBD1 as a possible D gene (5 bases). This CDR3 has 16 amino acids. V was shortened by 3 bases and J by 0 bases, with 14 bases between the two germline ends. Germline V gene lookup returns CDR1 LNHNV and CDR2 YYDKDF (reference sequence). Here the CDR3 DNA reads TGTGCCACCAGCAGTGGGGGACCGCACATGAACACTGAAGCTTTCTTT. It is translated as CATSSGGPHMNTEAFF.

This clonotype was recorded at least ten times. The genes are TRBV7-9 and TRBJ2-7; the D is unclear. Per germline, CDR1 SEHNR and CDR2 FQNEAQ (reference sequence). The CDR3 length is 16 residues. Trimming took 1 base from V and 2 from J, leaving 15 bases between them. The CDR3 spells CASSLEFAIRPYEQYF. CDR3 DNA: TGTGCCAGCAGCTTAGAGTTTGCTATCAGACCCTACGAGCAGTACTTC.

CDR3 protein: CASGVTSGAYEQYF. CDR3 DNA: TGTGCCAGCGGCGTGACTTCCGGGGCTTACGAGCAGTACTTC. V is TRBV28 and J is TRBJ2-7, with D perhaps being TRBD1 or TRBD2 (5 bases each). The CDR3 consists of 14 residues. V dropped 8 bases and J dropped 4 bases, with 18 bases sitting between them. Germline V gene sequence: CDR1 MDHEN, CDR2 SYDVKM.